Listed here is a single TCR beta chain. This entry belongs to a study of T cell responses to AZD1222 COVID-19 vaccine. The ends were cut back, 0 bases at V and 6 bases at J, with 15 bases in the middle. The CDR3 extends over 16 amino acids. Germline loops: CDR1 SGDLS, CDR2 YYNGEE. Sequenced by immunoSEQ multiplex PCR; TCRdb stores in-frame clones only, minus some. The sample contains 46,000 or so clones, about nine tenths of which appear only once. The receptor was derived from an adult who received the AZD1222 COVID-19 vaccine. The rearrangement uses TRBV9 and TRBJ2-2; D may match TRBD1 or TRBD2 (6 bases each). The specimen comprised peripheral blood, sampled 28 days after the second AZD1222 dose. The CDR3 sequence: CASSVDGGGKAGELFF. The CDR3 coding sequence is TGTGCCAGCAGCGTAGACGGAGGGGGAAAGGCCGGGGAGCTGTTTTTT. Drawing the rest from reference TRBV9 and TRBJ2-2, the complete variable domain is DSGVTQTPKHLITATGQRVTLRCSPRSGDLSVYWYQQSLDQGLQFLIQYYNGEERAKGNILERFSAQQFPDLHSELNLSSLELGDSALYFCASSVDGGGKAGELFFGEGSRLTVL.